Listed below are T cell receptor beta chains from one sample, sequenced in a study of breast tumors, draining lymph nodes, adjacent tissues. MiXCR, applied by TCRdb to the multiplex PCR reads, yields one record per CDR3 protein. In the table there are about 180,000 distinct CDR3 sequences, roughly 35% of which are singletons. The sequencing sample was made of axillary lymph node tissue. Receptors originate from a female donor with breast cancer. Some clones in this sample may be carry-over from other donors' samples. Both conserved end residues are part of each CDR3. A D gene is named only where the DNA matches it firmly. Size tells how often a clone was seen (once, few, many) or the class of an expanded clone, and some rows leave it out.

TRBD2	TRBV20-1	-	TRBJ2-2	CSASSLAGKGPVIRSNTGELFF	TGCAGTGCTAGTAGCCTAGCGGGGAAAGGCCCGGTCATCCGTTCGAACACCGGGGAGCTGTTTTTT
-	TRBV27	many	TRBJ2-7	CASSLSSGVDEQYF	TGTGCCAGCAGTTTATCGTCGGGAGTTGACGAGCAGTACTTC
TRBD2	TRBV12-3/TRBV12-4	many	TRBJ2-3	CASNNLGGDGTQYF	TGTGCCAGCAATAACTTGGGGGGGGATGGGACGCAGTATTTT
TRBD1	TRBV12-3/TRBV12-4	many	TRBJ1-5	CASSGRTGGVGSQPQHF	TGTGCCAGCAGTGGACGGACAGGGGGCGTCGGTAGCCAGCCCCAGCATTTT
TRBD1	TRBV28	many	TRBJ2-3	CASSSGQGRDTQYF	TGTGCCAGCAGTTCCGGACAGGGGAGAGATACGCAGTATTTT
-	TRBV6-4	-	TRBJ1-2	CASSDPDGSMIYGYTF	TGTGCCAGCAGTGATCCGGACGGAAGTATGATCTATGGCTACACCTTC
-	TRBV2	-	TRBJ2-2	CASSIGAPTGELFF	TGTGCCAGCAGTATCGGGGCACCCACCGGGGAGCTGTTTTTT
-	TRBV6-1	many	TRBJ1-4	CASSEGRGNEKLFF	TGTGCCAGCAGTGAAGGGAGGGGGAATGAAAAACTGTTTTTT
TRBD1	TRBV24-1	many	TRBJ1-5	CATGGTVYQPQHF	TGTGCCACTGGGGGGACAGTCTATCAGCCCCAGCATTTT
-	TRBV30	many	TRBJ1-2	CAWRTGARDYGYTF	TGTGCCTGGAGAACGGGGGCTAGGGACTATGGCTACACCTTC
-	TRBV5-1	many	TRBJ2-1	CASSSPYNEQFF	TGCGCCAGCAGCTCCCCTTACAATGAGCAGTTCTTC
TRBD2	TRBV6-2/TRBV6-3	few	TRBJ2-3	CASSSGGFADTQYF	TGTGCCAGCAGTTCGGGGGGATTCGCAGATACGCAGTATTTT
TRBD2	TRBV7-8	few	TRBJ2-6	CASTFSGVGANVLPF	TGTGCCAGCACCTTTAGCGGGGTAGGGGCCAACGTCCTGCCTTTC
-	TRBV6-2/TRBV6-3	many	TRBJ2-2	CASQSTGELFF	TGTGCCAGCCAATCCACCGGGGAGCTGTTTTTT
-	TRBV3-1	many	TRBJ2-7	CASSHGPYEQYF	TGTGCCAGCAGCCATGGGCCCTACGAGCAGTACTTC
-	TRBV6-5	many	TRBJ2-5	CASSYSPRGRGETQYF	TGTGCCAGCAGTTACTCGCCCCGGGGGCGAGGGGAGACCCAGTACTTC
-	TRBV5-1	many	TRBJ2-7	CASSLDLGADSSYEQYF	TGCGCCAGCAGCTTGGATCTAGGGGCGGATTCCAGCTACGAGCAGTACTTC
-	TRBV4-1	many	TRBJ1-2	CASSPPAGVSYGYTF	TGCGCCAGCAGCCCCCCGGCGGGGGTTTCCTATGGCTACACCTTC
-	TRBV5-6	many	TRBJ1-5	CASSLGQRGQPQHF	TGTGCCAGCAGCTTGGGGCAGAGAGGGCAGCCCCAGCATTTT
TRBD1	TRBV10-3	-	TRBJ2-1	CAISEGQGYWNEQFF	TGTGCCATCAGTGAAGGACAGGGTTATTGGAATGAGCAGTTCTTC
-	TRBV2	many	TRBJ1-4	CASSNSQKLFF	TGTGCCAGCAGTAACTCGCAAAAACTGTTTTTT
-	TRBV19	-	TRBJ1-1	CASRSGALAFF	TGTGCCAGTAGATCGGGGGCCCTAGCTTTCTTT
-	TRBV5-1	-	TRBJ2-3	CASSLVAESTGTQYF	TGCGCCAGCAGCTTGGTGGCAGAAAGCACCGGTACGCAGTATTTT
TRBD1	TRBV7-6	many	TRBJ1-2	CASSLGGTGGNYGYTF	TGTGCCAGCAGCTTAGGCGGGACAGGGGGCAACTATGGCTACACCTTC
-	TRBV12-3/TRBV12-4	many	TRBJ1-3	CASQPDLSGNTIYF	TGTGCCAGCCAACCCGACCTCTCTGGAAACACCATATATTTT
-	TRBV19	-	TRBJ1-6	CACSIRDYNSPLYF	TGTGCCTGTAGTATTCGGGACTATAATTCACCCCTCTACTTT
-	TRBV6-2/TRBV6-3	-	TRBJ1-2	CASSHPSLFAGYTF	TGTGCCAGCAGTCACCCATCTTTGTTTGCTGGCTACACCTTC
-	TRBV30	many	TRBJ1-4	CAWSSWGTRGENEKLFF	TGTGCCTGGAGTTCTTGGGGGACCCGAGGTGAAAATGAAAAACTGTTTTTT
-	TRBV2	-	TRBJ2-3	CASSELRSTDTQYF	TGTGCCAGCAGTGAATTGAGGAGCACAGATACGCAGTACTTT
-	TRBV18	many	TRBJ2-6	CASSLDTGVSGANVLTF	TGTGCCAGCTCACTCGACACTGGGGTCTCTGGGGCCAACGTCCTGACTTTC
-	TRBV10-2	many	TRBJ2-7	CASSGGQLAEIYEQYF	TGCGCCAGCAGTGGTGGGCAATTAGCGGAAATCTACGAGCAGTACTTC
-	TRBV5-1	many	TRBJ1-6	CASSSGLYNSPLHF	TGCGCCAGCAGCTCAGGACTCTATAATTCACCCCTCCACTTT
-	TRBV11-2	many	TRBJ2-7	CASSQDTYEQYF	TGTGCCAGCAGCCAGGACACCTACGAGCAGTACTTC
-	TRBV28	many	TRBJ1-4	CASGWGTTNEKLFF	TGTGCCAGCGGATGGGGCACGACTAATGAAAAACTGTTTTTT
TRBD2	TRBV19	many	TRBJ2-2	CASRSPTGRACTPFGTGELFF	TGTGCCAGTAGATCCCCGACGGGGAGGGCCTGTACTCCGTTTGGGACCGGGGAGCTGTTTTTT
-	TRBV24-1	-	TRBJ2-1	CATSDSGDYNEQFF	TGTGCCACCAGTGATAGCGGAGACTACAATGAGCAGTTCTTC
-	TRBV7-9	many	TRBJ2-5	CASAGALGTQYF	TGTGCCAGCGCCGGGGCGTTGGGGACCCAGTACTTC
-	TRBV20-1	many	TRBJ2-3	CSAEPGTDTQYF	TGCAGTGCGGAACCGGGCACAGATACGCAGTATTTT
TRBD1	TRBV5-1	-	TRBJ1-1	CASSLGQGSEAFF	TGCGCCAGCAGCTTGGGACAGGGGTCTGAAGCTTTCTTT
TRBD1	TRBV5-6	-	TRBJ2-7	CASSLTGGRSDEQYF	TGTGCCAGCAGCTTGACAGGGGGCAGATCCGACGAGCAGTACTTC
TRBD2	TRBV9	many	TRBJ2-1	CASSSGTSGGSGFF	TGTGCCAGCAGCTCAGGGACTAGCGGGGGATCCGGGTTCTTC
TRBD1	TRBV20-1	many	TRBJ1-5	CSAEQGARNQPQHF	TGCAGTGCCGAACAGGGGGCGCGCAATCAGCCCCAGCATTTT
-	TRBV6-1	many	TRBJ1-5	CASSDYFDQPQHF	TGTGCCAGCAGTGATTATTTTGATCAGCCCCAGCATTTT
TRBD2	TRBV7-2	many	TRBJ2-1	CASSLSAGAHEQFF	TGTGCCAGCAGCTTATCAGCGGGAGCCCATGAGCAGTTCTTC
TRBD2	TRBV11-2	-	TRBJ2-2	CASSYGGAGELFF	TGTGCCAGCAGCTATGGGGGGGCCGGGGAGCTGTTTTTT
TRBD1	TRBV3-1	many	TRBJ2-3	CASSLEVQGAADTQYF	TGTGCCAGCAGCCTAGAGGTTCAGGGGGCGGCAGATACGCAGTATTTT
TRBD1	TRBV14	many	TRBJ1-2	CASSQGWGQSYGYTF	TGTGCCAGCAGCCAAGGTTGGGGACAGTCCTATGGCTACACCTTC
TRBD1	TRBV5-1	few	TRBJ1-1	CASSQPGGINTEAFF	TGCGCCAGCAGCCAGCCAGGGGGCATTAACACTGAAGCTTTCTTT
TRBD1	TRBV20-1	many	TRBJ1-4	CSATAGTGVEKLFF	TGCAGTGCTACCGCCGGGACAGGGGTTGAAAAACTGTTTTTT
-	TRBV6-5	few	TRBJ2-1	CASSLGGENNEQFF	TGTGCCAGCTCTCTAGGGGGGGAAAACAATGAGCAGTTCTTC
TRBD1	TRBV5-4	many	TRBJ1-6	CASSNPSGRGNSPLHF	TGTGCCAGCAGCAATCCCTCGGGCAGGGGGAATTCACCCCTCCACTTT
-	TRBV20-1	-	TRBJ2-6	CSATGLCSGANVLTF	TGCAGTGCTACCGGGCTGTGCTCTGGGGCCAACGTCCTGACTTTC
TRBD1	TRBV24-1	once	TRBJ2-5	CATSDPRQGVETQYF	TGTGCCACCAGTGACCCAAGACAGGGTGTAGAGACCCAGTACTTC
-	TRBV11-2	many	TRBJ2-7	CASSLRVDPFYEQYF	TGTGCCAGCAGCTTACGAGTGGATCCATTCTACGAGCAGTACTTC
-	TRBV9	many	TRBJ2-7	CASSGTLSYEQYF	TGTGCCAGCAGCGGGACACTCTCCTACGAGCAGTACTTC
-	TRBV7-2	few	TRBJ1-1	CASSPQTGTEAFF	TGTGCCAGCAGCCCTCAGACAGGCACTGAAGCTTTCTTT
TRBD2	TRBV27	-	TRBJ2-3	CASSGLAGGGDTQYF	TGTGCCAGCAGTGGACTAGCGGGGGGGGGAGATACGCAGTATTTT
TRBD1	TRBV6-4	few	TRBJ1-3	CASSHPEKGAKDLGNTIYF	TGTGCCAGCAGTCACCCCGAAAAGGGGGCGAAGGACCTTGGAAACACCATATATTTT
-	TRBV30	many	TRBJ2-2	CAWSGLLGTNTGELFF	TGTGCCTGGAGTGGACTATTAGGGACTAACACCGGGGAGCTGTTTTTT
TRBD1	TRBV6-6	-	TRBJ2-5	CASSYKTGGRETQYF	TGTGCCAGCAGTTACAAGACAGGGGGTAGAGAGACCCAGTACTTC